These 11 T cell receptor beta chains originate from one sample sequenced in a study of blood T cell repertoires in COVID-19. Here immunoSEQ multiplex PCR was the method, and the copy in TCRdb shows in-frame clones only, minus some. The table includes 130,000 to 150,000 clones, about four fifths detected once. The specimen was peripheral blood. Receptors were obtained from a human donor with acute or convalescent COVID-19. The donor label of this sample is uncertain.

V usage is TRBV7-6 and J usage is TRBJ2-1; 9 positions match TRBD2. CDR1 is SGHVS, CDR2 FNYEAQ, per germline. This CDR3 region has 18 residues. V lost 1 base to trimming and J lost 0 bases; unmatched junction nucleotides: 7. CDR3 sequence: CASSLDSGGLSSYNEQFF. In nucleotides, the CDR3 is TGTGCCAGCAGCTTAGATAGCGGGGGACTTAGCTCCTACAATGAGCAGTTCTTC.

The chain combines TRBV12-3 or TRBV12-4 with TRBJ1-1; D gene ambiguous. The CDR3 is 13 amino acids. The V and J ends lost 5 bases and 2 bases respectively, with 9 bases between them. The CDR3 DNA reads TGTGCCAGCAGTCGACACCTTAACACTGAAGCTTTCTTT. Its protein product is CASSRHLNTEAFF.

This chain joins TRBV2 and TRBJ1-5, with D possibly matching TRBD1 (6 bases). CDR3 length equals 14 residues. Germline V lookup: CDR1 SNHLY, CDR2 FYNNEI. The V end was cut by 3 bases, the J end by 6 bases, with 12 bases between. CDR3 nucleotides: TGTGCCAGCAGTGAGGGACAAACCTTTCAGCCCCAGCATTTT. Translated: CASSEGQTFQPQHF.

V and J are TRBV12-5 and TRBJ1-5, with 12 nucleotides matching TRBD1. With 0 bases clipped from V and 0 bases from J, the junction kept 6 bases outside the gene matches. The CDR3 has 19 residues. Germline V gene lookup returns CDR1 LGHNT and CDR2 FRNRAP. CDR3 region: CASGLVRGQGADSNQPQHF. The DNA of the CDR3 is TGTGCTAGTGGTTTGGTACGGGGACAGGGGGCGGATAGCAATCAGCCCCAGCATTTT. Supplemented by reference TRBV12-5 and TRBJ1-5, the full variable domain reads DARVTQTPRHKVTEMGQEVTMRCQPILGHNTVFWYRQTMMQGLELLAYFRNRAPLDDSGMPKDRFSAEMPDATLATLKIQPSEPRDSAVYFCASGLVRGQGADSNQPQHFGDGTRLSIL.

This clone appeared a few times. The chain couples TRBV11-2 to TRBJ2-7; the match to TRBD1 covers 9 bases. The CDR3 loop spans 14 amino acids. Germline V gene lookup returns CDR1 SGHAT and CDR2 FQNNGV. The trim removed 5 bases at V and 6 bases at J, leaving 8 bases unmatched. DNA of the CDR3: TGTGCCAGCAGCCGGACAGGGGATCCTTCCGAGCAGTACTTC. Encoded protein: CASSRTGDPSEQYF. Complete variable domain (other parts from reference TRBV11-2 and TRBJ2-7): EAGVAQSPRYKIIEKRQSVAFWCNPISGHATLYWYQQILGQGPKLLIQFQNNGVVDDSQLPKDRFSAERLKGVDSTLKIQPAKLEDSAVYLCASSRTGDPSEQYFGPGTRLTVT.

The chain carries TRBV25-1 and TRBJ1-6; 9 bases are shared with TRBD1. Per germline, CDR1 MGHDK and CDR2 SYGVNS. With V trimmed by 4 bases and J by 10 bases, 8 bases remained unmatched. The CDR3 is 15 amino acids. In DNA form, the CDR3 reads TGTGCCAGCAGTGTCGGGACAGGGAAACAATCACCCCTCCACTTT. It yields the protein CASSVGTGKQSPLHF.

The rearrangement uses TRBV19 and TRBJ1-5; possible D gene TRBD1, 5 bases. Trimming took 7 bases from V and 3 from J, leaving 25 bases between them. CDR1 is LNHDA, CDR2 SQIVND, per germline (reference sequence). The CDR3 is 18 residues long. CDR3 residues: CASTSGGLGGDLNQPQHF. CDR3 in DNA: TGTGCCAGTACTAGCGGTGGGCTTGGGGGGGACCTCAATCAGCCCCAGCATTTT. The full variable domain, in which reference TRBV19 and TRBJ1-5 provide the parts outside the CDR3, is DGGITQSPKYLFRKEGQNVTLSCEQNLNHDAMYWYRQDPGQGLRLIYYSQIVNDFQKGDIAEGYSVSREKKESFPLTVTSAQKNPTAFYLCASTSGGLGGDLNQPQHFGDGTRLSIL.

The chain uses TRBV5-1 and TRBJ2-5; D is possibly TRBD1 (5 bases). The CDR3 runs 13 residues. V lost 0 bases and J 5 bases, leaving 8 bases between the germline ends. Germline assignment: CDR1 SGHRS and CDR2 YFSETQ. CDR3 protein: CASSLGGAETQYF. The CDR3 coding sequence is TGCGCCAGCAGCTTGGGGGGCGCGGAGACCCAGTACTTC.

The V gene is TRBV6-6, the J gene TRBJ1-1; no clear D gene. Per germline, CDR1 MNHNY and CDR2 SVGAGI (reference sequence). V was shortened by 6 bases and J by 3 bases, with 11 bases between the two germline ends. CDR3 size: 13 residues. The CDR3 sequence is CASRNPEDTEAFF. DNA for the CDR3: TGTGCCAGCAGAAATCCGGAGGACACTGAAGCTTTCTTT.

This chain connects TRBV19 to TRBJ2-1; 7 bases agree with TRBD1. Per the germline V gene, CDR1 is LNHDA and CDR2 is SQIVND (reference sequence). V trimming: 6 bases; J trimming: 3 bases; junction bases outside the gene matches: 8. The CDR3 covers 15 residues. CDR3 region: CASRGWTGDYNEQFF. CDR3 nucleotide sequence: TGTGCCAGTAGAGGGTGGACAGGCGACTACAATGAGCAGTTCTTC.

This clone was counted once. The germline gene is not matched at one end of the junction; a read error may be the cause. The chain recombines TRBV5-1 with TRBJ1-2, with 8 bases identical to TRBD1. The length of the CDR3 is 14 residues. Germline lookup yields CDR1 SGHRS and CDR2 YFSETQ. The CDR3 loop reads CASRLDREVYGYTF. CDR3 DNA: TGCGCCAGCAGATTGGACAGGGAAGTATATGGCTACACCTTC.